This passage covers 18 T cell receptor beta chains from one sample sequenced in a study of cytotoxic CD8 clonotypes in ibrutinib-treated CLL. Libraries were prepared by immunoSEQ multiplex PCR; TCRdb keeps only in-frame clonotypes and omits some of them. The profile covers tens of thousands of clones, with around 60% appearing a single time and over 20% taken by the ten largest. The sequences come from PBMCs, collected after 24 months of ibrutinib treatment. The receptors here all came from a human donor with chronic lymphocytic leukemia.

V is TRBV5-6 and J is TRBJ2-2, with D perhaps being TRBD1 or TRBD2 (5 bases each). Germline CDR1 and CDR2: SGHDT and YYEEEE. V dropped 4 bases and J dropped 3 bases, with 13 bases sitting between them. The CDR3 covers 15 residues. This CDR3 reads CASSPGTDYTGELFF. The CDR3 DNA reads TGTGCCAGCAGCCCCGGGACGGACTACACCGGGGAGCTGTTTTTT. The complete variable domain, with remaining parts taken from reference TRBV5-6 and TRBJ2-2, reads DAGVTQSPTHLIKTRGQQVTLRCSPKSGHDTVSWYQQALGQGPQFIFQYYEEEERQRGNFPDRFSGHQFPNYSSELNVNALLLGDSALYLCASSPGTDYTGELFFGEGSRLTVL.

The chain joins TRBV2 to TRBJ2-5; D tentatively reads TRBD1 or TRBD2 (5 bases each). Trimming cost V 5 bases and J 4 bases, with 20 bases left between them. The germline CDR1 and CDR2 sequences are SNHLY and FYNNEI. This CDR3 has 16 residues. This chain's CDR3 is CASSSGDGNRGETQYF. CDR3 nucleotide sequence: TGTGCCAGCAGTTCCGGGGACGGGAATCGTGGAGAGACCCAGTACTTC.

The J gene is TRBJ2-1, the V gene TRBV15, with 9 bases aligning to TRBD1. The CDR3 totals 15 residues. Trimming cost V 1 base and J 8 bases; bases outside gene matches: 6. Germline CDR1 LNHNV, CDR2 YYDKDF (reference sequence). CDR3 nucleotides: TGTGCCACCAGCAGAGTTGGACAGGGGTTACATGAGCAGTTCTTC. It specifies CATSRVGQGLHEQFF.

The chain uses TRBV18 and TRBJ1-1; 8 bases line up with TRBD1. This CDR3 region has 17 residues. Germline values: CDR1 KGHSH, CDR2 LQKENI. V was pared by 6 bases and J by 5 bases, with 17 bases of the junction left unmatched. Here the CDR3 DNA reads TGTGCCAGCTCTCAAACCCCGGGACAGGCTTGGAAGACTGAAGCTTTCTTT. Translating it yields CASSQTPGQAWKTEAFF.

This chain connects TRBV5-4 to TRBJ2-7; 9 nucleotides agree with TRBD2. CDR1 and CDR2 (germline): SGHNT, YYREEE (reference sequence). Trimming took 1 base from V and 7 from J; bases not matched to a gene: 6. This CDR3 has 14 residues. CDR3 sequence (DNA): TGTGCCAGCAGCTTGTTTAGCGGGAGTGGGGAGCAGTACTTC. The encoded protein is CASSLFSGSGEQYF.

V and J are TRBV9 and TRBJ2-3; D not certain. From germline, CDR1 is SGDLS and CDR2 YYNGEE. The V end was cut by 2 bases, the J end by 2 bases, with 12 bases between. This CDR3 comprises 15 residues. CDR3 in amino acids: CASSVTNPTTDTQYF. DNA of the CDR3: TGTGCCAGCAGCGTTACTAACCCTACCACAGATACGCAGTATTTT.

V usage is TRBV7-9 and J usage is TRBJ1-5; D gene uncertain. Germline CDR1 reads SEHNR; CDR2 reads FQNEAQ (reference sequence). The V and J ends lost 5 bases and 10 bases respectively, with 18 bases between them. This CDR3 contains 14 residues. The chain's CDR3 is CASSQELSVGPQHF. The CDR3 DNA is TGTGCCAGCAGCCAAGAACTCTCGGTGGGACCCCAGCATTTT.

This rearrangement joins TRBV7-2 to TRBJ2-2, with D uncertain. The germline V gene encodes CDR1 SGHTA and CDR2 FQGNSA. Trimming pared 5 bases from V and 3 bases from J, leaving 10 bases between. The CDR3 has 14 residues. CDR3 residues: CASSTRTYTGELFF. CDR3 in DNA: TGTGCCAGCAGCACACGGACCTACACCGGGGAGCTGTTTTTT.

V gene TRBV5-1 combines with J gene TRBJ2-7; D not resolved. The CDR3 totals 9 residues. Trimming removed 8 bases at V and 5 bases at J, with 5 bases between. Germline assignment: CDR1 SGHRS and CDR2 YFSETQ. Here the CDR3 DNA reads TGCGCCAGAGGAAACGAGCAGTACTTC. As protein: CARGNEQYF.

The chain couples TRBV4-1 to TRBJ2-2; D assignment may be TRBD1 or TRBD2 (5 bases each). The CDR3 extends over 13 amino acids. Germline values: CDR1 MGHRA, CDR2 YSYEKL. Trimming shortened V by 3 bases and J by 7 bases, and 9 bases separated the two germline ends. CDR3 in DNA: TGCGCCAGCAGCCAGGGGGTGAACGGGGAGCTGTTTTTT. Translated: CASSQGVNGELFF.

This clone was counted only a few times. This rearrangement joins TRBV6-6 to TRBJ2-1; 12 bases match TRBD2. Germline V gene data show CDR1 as MNHNY and CDR2 as SVGAGI (reference sequence). V lost 6 bases and J lost 2; bases outside the gene matches: 2. The CDR3 is made up of 15 amino acids. CDR3 protein: CASRTSGGTYNEQFF. CDR3 coding DNA: TGTGCCAGCAGGACTAGCGGGGGAACCTACAATGAGCAGTTCTTC.

The table lists this clone with many counts. The rearrangement uses TRBV7-8 and TRBJ2-7, with 9 bases matching TRBD1. The trim removed 6 bases at V and 7 bases at J, leaving 7 bases unmatched. This CDR3 region has 13 residues. Germline values: CDR1 SGHVS, CDR2 FQNEAQ. CDR3 residues: CASRTGQGSEQYF. Here the CDR3 DNA reads TGTGCCAGCAGAACGGGACAGGGCTCTGAGCAGTACTTC.

CDR3 coding DNA: TGTGCCGGGGGGGACAGCCCGGGACCAGGCTACACCTTC. It yields the protein CAGGDSPGPGYTF. The chain has TRBV2 and TRBJ1-2; 7 bases match TRBD1. The trim removed 11 bases at V and 8 bases at J, leaving 14 bases unmatched. Looked up from germline, CDR1 is SNHLY and CDR2 is FYNNEI. This CDR3 is 13 amino acids long. The complete variable domain, with remaining parts taken from reference TRBV2 and TRBJ1-2, reads EPEVTQTPSHQVTQMGQEVILRCVPISNHLYFYWYRQILGQKVEFLVSFYNNEISEKSEIFDDQFSVERPDGSNFTLKIRSTKLEDSAMYFCAGGDSPGPGYTFGSGTRLTVV.

The chain combines TRBV7-2 with TRBJ1-5; D is unresolved. The CDR3 contains 15 residues. The germline CDR1 and CDR2 sequences are SGHTA and FQGNSA. V lost 6 bases, J lost 1 base, and 13 bases lay in between. CDR3 region: CASSSGVMSNQPQHF. The CDR3 DNA sequence: TGTGCCAGCAGTTCAGGTGTCATGAGCAATCAGCCCCAGCATTTT.

The V call is TRBV5-6, the J call TRBJ1-2; 7 bases line up with TRBD1. The CDR3 totals 13 residues. Trimming took 1 base from V and 4 from J; bases not matched to a gene: 1. Germline values: CDR1 SGHDT, CDR2 YYEEEE. The CDR3 region has the DNA TGTGCCAGCAGCTTGTACAGGGGCTATGGCTACACCTTC. This gives the protein CASSLYRGYGYTF. Filled out from reference TRBV5-6 and TRBJ1-2, the complete variable domain reads DAGVTQSPTHLIKTRGQQVTLRCSPKSGHDTVSWYQQALGQGPQFIFQYYEEEERQRGNFPDRFSGHQFPNYSSELNVNALLLGDSALYLCASSLYRGYGYTFGSGTRLTVV.

This clone was detected a few times. The chain recombines TRBV7-8 with TRBJ2-1; D may be TRBD2 (6 bases). The germline V gene has CDR1 SGHVS and CDR2 FQNEAQ. V was trimmed by 4 bases and J by 5 bases, leaving 9 bases between them. The CDR3 spans 13 residues. The CDR3 reads CASSWDLNNEQFF. The CDR3 nucleotides are TGTGCCAGCAGCTGGGACTTAAACAATGAGCAGTTCTTC.

This sequence joins TRBV11-2 and TRBJ2-3; tentatively, D is TRBD1 or TRBD2 (6 bases each). CDR1 is SGHAT and CDR2 is FQNNGV in the germline V gene. The V end was cut by 0 bases, the J end by 0 bases, with 16 bases between. The CDR3 is made up of 18 amino acids. In DNA, the CDR3 is TGTGCCAGCAGCTTAGATCGGGCGGGGACAACTAGCACAGATACGCAGTATTTT. This sequence encodes CASSLDRAGTTSTDTQYF.

The V gene is TRBV5-1, the J gene TRBJ1-5; maybe TRBD1 (5 bases). This CDR3 has 15 residues. Trimming stripped 4 bases from V and 6 bases from J, with 17 bases between. The V gene's germline CDR1 is SGHRS and CDR2 YFSETQ. This CDR3 reads CASSPGPGQGQPQHF. DNA of the CDR3: TGCGCCAGCAGCCCCGGGCCAGGGCAGGGTCAGCCCCAGCATTTT. Based on the CDR3 plus reference TRBV5-1 and TRBJ1-5, the full variable domain is KAGVTQTPRYLIKTRGQQVTLSCSPISGHRSVSWYQQTPGQGLQFLFEYFSETQRNKGNFPGRFSGRQFSNSRSEMNVSTLELGDSALYLCASSPGPGQGQPQHFGDGTRLSIL.